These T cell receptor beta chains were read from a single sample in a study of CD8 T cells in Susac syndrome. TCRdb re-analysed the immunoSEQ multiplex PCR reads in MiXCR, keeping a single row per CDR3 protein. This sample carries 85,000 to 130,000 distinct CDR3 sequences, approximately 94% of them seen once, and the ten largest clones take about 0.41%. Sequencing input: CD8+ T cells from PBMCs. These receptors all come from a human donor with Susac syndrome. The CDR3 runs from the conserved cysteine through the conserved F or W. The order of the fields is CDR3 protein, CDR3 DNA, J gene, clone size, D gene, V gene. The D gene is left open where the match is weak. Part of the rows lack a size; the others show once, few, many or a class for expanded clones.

cdr3_aa: CASSLSGGGLYEQYF; cdr3_nt: TGTGCCAGCAGCTTATCCGGGGGGGGCTTATACGAGCAGTACTTC; j_call: TRBJ2-7; clone_size: NA; d_call: TRBD2; v_call: TRBV13
cdr3_aa: CASSVAGGGAGETQYF; cdr3_nt: TGTGCCAGCAGCGTAGCCGGCGGGGGGGCAGGGGAGACCCAGTACTTC; j_call: TRBJ2-5; clone_size: NA; d_call: TRBD2; v_call: TRBV9
cdr3_aa: CASSSWGANTGELFF; cdr3_nt: TGTGCCAGCAGCTCCTGGGGAGCGAACACCGGGGAGCTGTTTTTT; j_call: TRBJ2-2; clone_size: NA; d_call: NA; v_call: TRBV27
cdr3_aa: CASSDMRNETEAFF; cdr3_nt: TGTGCCAGCAGTGATATGCGGAATGAAACTGAAGCTTTCTTT; j_call: TRBJ1-1; clone_size: NA; d_call: NA; v_call: TRBV25-1
cdr3_aa: CASSAPGLADTGELFF; cdr3_nt: TGTGCCAGCAGCGCCCCGGGACTCGCCGACACCGGGGAGCTGTTTTTT; j_call: TRBJ2-2; clone_size: once; d_call: NA; v_call: TRBV9
cdr3_aa: CASSLKGNTGELFF; cdr3_nt: TGTGCCAGCAGCTTGAAGGGGAACACCGGGGAGCTGTTTTTT; j_call: TRBJ2-2; clone_size: NA; d_call: NA; v_call: TRBV5-4
cdr3_aa: CASSPSSGGRYEQYF; cdr3_nt: TGTGCCAGCAGCCCTTCTAGCGGGGGTCGCTACGAGCAGTACTTC; j_call: TRBJ2-7; clone_size: NA; d_call: TRBD2; v_call: TRBV7-2
cdr3_aa: CGTGRPHGYTF; cdr3_nt: TGTGGCACAGGGAGACCTCATGGCTACACCTTC; j_call: TRBJ1-2; clone_size: NA; d_call: NA; v_call: TRBV6-4
cdr3_aa: CSVDPEGGREKLFF; cdr3_nt: TGCAGCGTTGATCCCGAGGGGGGCCGGGAAAAACTGTTTTTT; j_call: TRBJ1-4; clone_size: NA; d_call: NA; v_call: TRBV29-1
cdr3_aa: CASSQAAYTEAFF; cdr3_nt: TGTGCCAGCAGCCAGGCCGCTTACACTGAAGCTTTCTTT; j_call: TRBJ1-1; clone_size: NA; d_call: NA; v_call: TRBV3-1
cdr3_aa: CASTLPGQTEKLFF; cdr3_nt: TGTGCCAGCACCCTACCCGGACAGACGGAAAAACTGTTTTTT; j_call: TRBJ1-4; clone_size: NA; d_call: NA; v_call: TRBV5-6
cdr3_aa: CSVLGSSYEQYF; cdr3_nt: TGCAGCGTTTTGGGCAGCTCCTACGAGCAGTACTTC; j_call: TRBJ2-7; clone_size: NA; d_call: NA; v_call: TRBV29-1
cdr3_aa: CSAELGGELFF; cdr3_nt: TGCAGTGCCGAGCTCGGCGGGGAGCTGTTTTTT; j_call: TRBJ2-2; clone_size: NA; d_call: NA; v_call: TRBV20-1
cdr3_aa: CASGAGYEQFF; cdr3_nt: TGTGCCAGCGGAGCAGGGTATGAGCAGTTCTTC; j_call: TRBJ2-1; clone_size: NA; d_call: NA; v_call: TRBV7-9
cdr3_aa: CSARPGLTYEQYF; cdr3_nt: TGCAGTGCTAGACCGGGACTCACCTACGAGCAGTACTTC; j_call: TRBJ2-7; clone_size: NA; d_call: NA; v_call: TRBV20-1
cdr3_aa: CASSLWILSGANVLTF; cdr3_nt: TGTGCCAGCAGCTTATGGATTCTGTCTGGGGCCAACGTCCTGACTTTC; j_call: TRBJ2-6; clone_size: few; d_call: NA; v_call: TRBV11-2
cdr3_aa: CASSPLSLPSYEQYF; cdr3_nt: TGCGCCAGCAGCCCACTATCCTTACCCTCCTACGAGCAGTACTTC; j_call: TRBJ2-7; clone_size: NA; d_call: NA; v_call: TRBV4-1
cdr3_aa: CASSVDPTLGTQYF; cdr3_nt: TGTGCCAGCTCTGTGGACCCAACCTTAGGGACCCAGTACTTC; j_call: TRBJ2-5; clone_size: NA; d_call: NA; v_call: TRBV18
cdr3_aa: CASSQDAGNEQFF; cdr3_nt: TGTGCCAGCAGCCAAGATGCAGGTAATGAGCAGTTCTTC; j_call: TRBJ2-1; clone_size: NA; d_call: NA; v_call: TRBV4-2
cdr3_aa: CASSSPPDAYTEAFF; cdr3_nt: TGTGCCAGCAGCTCTCCGCCCGACGCCTACACTGAAGCTTTCTTT; j_call: TRBJ1-1; clone_size: NA; d_call: NA; v_call: TRBV7-6
cdr3_aa: CASSPPRTDYTGELFF; cdr3_nt: TGTGCCAGCAGCCCCCCCCGGACAGACTACACCGGGGAGCTGTTTTTT; j_call: TRBJ2-2; clone_size: NA; d_call: NA; v_call: TRBV11-3
cdr3_aa: CASSVEAGIAGETQYF; cdr3_nt: TGTGCCAGCAGCGTAGAGGCGGGGATCGCTGGGGAGACCCAGTACTTC; j_call: TRBJ2-5; clone_size: once; d_call: NA; v_call: TRBV9
cdr3_aa: CASSAEGQGVNYEQYF; cdr3_nt: TGTGCCAGCAGCGCCGAGGGACAGGGGGTAAACTACGAGCAGTACTTC; j_call: TRBJ2-7; clone_size: NA; d_call: TRBD1; v_call: TRBV7-9
cdr3_aa: CASSPGGSLGVGNGYTF; cdr3_nt: TGTGCCAGCAGTCCGGGGGGCAGTCTAGGGGTCGGTAATGGCTACACCTTC; j_call: TRBJ1-2; clone_size: NA; d_call: NA; v_call: TRBV6-1
cdr3_aa: CASSSGTGNNEQFF; cdr3_nt: TGCGCCAGCAGCTCCGGGACGGGGAACAATGAGCAGTTCTTC; j_call: TRBJ2-1; clone_size: NA; d_call: NA; v_call: TRBV5-1
cdr3_aa: CATSRDRGGNTEAFF; cdr3_nt: TGTGCCACCAGCAGAGATCGAGGAGGTAACACTGAAGCTTTCTTT; j_call: TRBJ1-1; clone_size: NA; d_call: NA; v_call: TRBV15
cdr3_aa: CASSHISAVDNSPLHF; cdr3_nt: TGTGCCAGCAGCCATATTTCGGCAGTCGATAATTCACCCCTCCACTTT; j_call: TRBJ1-6; clone_size: NA; d_call: NA; v_call: TRBV3-1
cdr3_aa: CASNSGSTDTQYF; cdr3_nt: TGTGCCAGCAATAGCGGTAGCACAGATACGCAGTATTTT; j_call: TRBJ2-3; clone_size: NA; d_call: NA; v_call: TRBV9
cdr3_aa: CASSGTAPNYGYTF; cdr3_nt: TGTGCCAGCAGCGGGACAGCGCCTAACTATGGCTACACCTTC; j_call: TRBJ1-2; clone_size: NA; d_call: NA; v_call: TRBV9
cdr3_aa: CASSLEGTGNGDEQFF; cdr3_nt: TGTGCCAGCAGCTTAGAGGGGACAGGCAATGGGGATGAGCAGTTCTTC; j_call: TRBJ2-1; clone_size: NA; d_call: TRBD1; v_call: TRBV11-2
cdr3_aa: CSARDETRTDTQYF; cdr3_nt: TGCAGTGCTAGGGACGAGACCCGCACAGATACGCAGTATTTT; j_call: TRBJ2-3; clone_size: NA; d_call: NA; v_call: TRBV20-1
cdr3_aa: CASSLQATENEQYF; cdr3_nt: TGTGCCAGCAGTTTACAGGCGACAGAAAACGAGCAGTACTTC; j_call: TRBJ2-7; clone_size: NA; d_call: NA; v_call: TRBV27
cdr3_aa: CASRAQQSSYEQYF; cdr3_nt: TGTGCCAGTAGAGCCCAACAGAGTAGCTACGAGCAGTACTTC; j_call: TRBJ2-7; clone_size: NA; d_call: NA; v_call: TRBV19
cdr3_aa: CASSLDRGNTGELFF; cdr3_nt: TGCGCCAGCAGCCTTGACAGGGGGAACACCGGGGAGCTGTTTTTT; j_call: TRBJ2-2; clone_size: NA; d_call: TRBD1; v_call: TRBV5-1
cdr3_aa: CASSIGTTHNEQFF; cdr3_nt: TGTGCCAGTAGTATAGGGACTACCCATAATGAGCAGTTCTTC; j_call: TRBJ2-1; clone_size: NA; d_call: NA; v_call: TRBV19
cdr3_aa: CASSASWDEQFF; cdr3_nt: TGTGCCAGCAGCGCGTCGTGGGATGAGCAGTTCTTC; j_call: TRBJ2-1; clone_size: NA; d_call: NA; v_call: TRBV7-9
cdr3_aa: CASRTGLAGEKHEQFF; cdr3_nt: TGTGCCAGCAGGACGGGACTAGCGGGAGAAAAGCATGAGCAGTTCTTC; j_call: TRBJ2-1; clone_size: once; d_call: TRBD2; v_call: TRBV6-2/TRBV6-3
cdr3_aa: CASSVEGGNQGYTF; cdr3_nt: TGTGCCAGCAGCGTAGAGGGGGGAAATCAGGGCTACACCTTC; j_call: TRBJ1-2; clone_size: once; d_call: NA; v_call: TRBV9
cdr3_aa: CASSEYTGEYNEQFF; cdr3_nt: TGCGCCAGCAGCGAATACACCGGAGAGTACAATGAGCAGTTCTTC; j_call: TRBJ2-1; clone_size: NA; d_call: NA; v_call: TRBV5-1
cdr3_aa: CASSFSIQSGTGWGNEQFF; cdr3_nt: TGTGCCAGCAGCTTCTCCATCCAATCCGGGACAGGGTGGGGTAATGAGCAGTTCTTC; j_call: TRBJ2-1; clone_size: NA; d_call: TRBD1; v_call: TRBV13
cdr3_aa: CASSPGQGIFNEQYF; cdr3_nt: TGTGCCAGCAGTCCCGGACAGGGGATCTTCAACGAGCAGTACTTC; j_call: TRBJ2-7; clone_size: NA; d_call: TRBD1; v_call: TRBV6-5
cdr3_aa: CASSATGVGNTEAFF; cdr3_nt: TGCGCCAGCAGCGCTACAGGGGTAGGGAACACTGAAGCTTTCTTT; j_call: TRBJ1-1; clone_size: NA; d_call: TRBD1; v_call: TRBV5-1
cdr3_aa: CSARDPSYGYTF; cdr3_nt: TGCAGTGCTAGAGATCCTAGCTATGGCTACACCTTC; j_call: TRBJ1-2; clone_size: NA; d_call: NA; v_call: TRBV20-1
cdr3_aa: CATRLSGANVLTF; cdr3_nt: TGTGCCACCAGGCTCTCTGGGGCCAACGTCCTGACTTTC; j_call: TRBJ2-6; clone_size: NA; d_call: NA; v_call: TRBV19
cdr3_aa: CASSQDKGRNTGELFF; cdr3_nt: TGCGCCAGCAGCCAAGATAAGGGAAGGAACACCGGGGAGCTGTTTTTT; j_call: TRBJ2-2; clone_size: NA; d_call: NA; v_call: TRBV4-3
cdr3_aa: CASSSVGGGSTYNEQFF; cdr3_nt: TGTGCCAGCAGCTCGGTGGGGGGGGGTTCCACCTACAATGAGCAGTTCTTC; j_call: TRBJ2-1; clone_size: NA; d_call: TRBD2; v_call: TRBV7-6
cdr3_aa: CASRHGGHGYTF; cdr3_nt: TGTGCCAGCAGACACGGGGGACATGGCTACACCTTC; j_call: TRBJ1-2; clone_size: NA; d_call: NA; v_call: TRBV27
cdr3_aa: CASSQDYRTGAYEKLFF; cdr3_nt: TGCGCCAGCAGCCAAGACTATCGGACAGGGGCTTATGAAAAACTGTTTTTT; j_call: TRBJ1-4; clone_size: NA; d_call: TRBD1; v_call: TRBV4-3
cdr3_aa: CASSHGQGGVDTQYF; cdr3_nt: TGCGCCAGCAGCCACGGACAGGGGGGAGTAGATACGCAGTATTTT; j_call: TRBJ2-3; clone_size: NA; d_call: TRBD1; v_call: TRBV4-1
cdr3_aa: CASSFGVSTEAFF; cdr3_nt: TGTGCCAGCAGCTTCGGGGTAAGCACTGAAGCTTTCTTT; j_call: TRBJ1-1; clone_size: once; d_call: NA; v_call: TRBV5-4
cdr3_aa: CASSPPEERQYF; cdr3_nt: TGTGCCAGCTCACCACCCGAAGAGCGACAGTACTTC; j_call: TRBJ2-7; clone_size: NA; d_call: NA; v_call: TRBV18
cdr3_aa: CSVLGMAANQVQETQYF; cdr3_nt: TGCAGCGTTTTGGGGATGGCTGCTAATCAGGTTCAAGAGACCCAGTACTTC; j_call: TRBJ2-5; clone_size: few; d_call: NA; v_call: TRBV29-1
cdr3_aa: CASSTPTGGDEQFF; cdr3_nt: TGCGCCAGCAGCACCCCAACAGGGGGGGATGAGCAGTTCTTC; j_call: TRBJ2-1; clone_size: NA; d_call: NA; v_call: TRBV5-1
cdr3_aa: CASSFFDRGDTEAFF; cdr3_nt: TGCGCCAGCAGTTTTTTCGACAGGGGGGACACTGAAGCTTTCTTT; j_call: TRBJ1-1; clone_size: NA; d_call: TRBD1; v_call: TRBV4-1
cdr3_aa: CASSIFLEKLFF; cdr3_nt: TGTGCCAGCAGTATATTTTTAGAAAAACTGTTTTTT; j_call: TRBJ1-4; clone_size: NA; d_call: NA; v_call: TRBV11-2